This T cell receptor beta chain originates from a study of blood T cell repertoires in COVID-19. Study summary: The United States, Italy and Spain supplied acute and convalescent COVID-19 samples. T cells, B-cell-depleted T cells, or PBMCs provided the cDNA or gDNA that served as material.

Under the authors' procedure: Quantification of nucleated cells was approximated via reference gene primer amplification. Here immunoSEQ multiplex PCR was the method, and the copy in TCRdb shows in-frame clones only, minus some. Clonal size and the V and J genes are those of that table, whereas D and trimming came from the DNA. This sample carries fewer than 200,000 clones, about 87% of them seen once, and the ten largest clones take around 24%. Trimming took off 5 bases at V and 0 bases at J, with 10 bases between the two ends. The germline V gene has CDR1 SNHLY and CDR2 FYNNEI. The CDR3 loop spans 14 amino acids.

The sequencing sample was made of peripheral blood. This TCR was recovered from a man aged 60 to 69 with acute or convalescent COVID-19. The V call is TRBV2, the J call TRBJ1-2; maybe TRBD1 (5 bases). In nucleotides, the CDR3 is TGTGCCAGCAGTCAGGGTAGGGCTAACTATGGCTACACCTTC. Translation: CASSQGRANYGYTF.